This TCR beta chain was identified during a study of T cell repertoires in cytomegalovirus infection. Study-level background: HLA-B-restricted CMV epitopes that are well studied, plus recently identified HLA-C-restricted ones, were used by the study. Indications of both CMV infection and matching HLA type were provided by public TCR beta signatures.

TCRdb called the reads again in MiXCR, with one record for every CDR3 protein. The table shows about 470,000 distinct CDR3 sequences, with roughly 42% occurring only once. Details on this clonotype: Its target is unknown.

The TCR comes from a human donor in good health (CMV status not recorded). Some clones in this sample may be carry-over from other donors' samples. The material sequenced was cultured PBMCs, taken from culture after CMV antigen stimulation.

CDR3 nucleotide sequence: TGTGCCAGCAGTCAGTACATGAACACTGAAGCTTTCTTT. This sequence encodes CASSQYMNTEAFF. The chain links TRBV2 to TRBJ1-1; D gene unclear. Between the trimmed V and J ends, which lost 5 bases and 0 bases, there was a span of 7 bases. The length of the CDR3 is 13 residues. The V gene's germline CDR1 is SNHLY and CDR2 FYNNEI.